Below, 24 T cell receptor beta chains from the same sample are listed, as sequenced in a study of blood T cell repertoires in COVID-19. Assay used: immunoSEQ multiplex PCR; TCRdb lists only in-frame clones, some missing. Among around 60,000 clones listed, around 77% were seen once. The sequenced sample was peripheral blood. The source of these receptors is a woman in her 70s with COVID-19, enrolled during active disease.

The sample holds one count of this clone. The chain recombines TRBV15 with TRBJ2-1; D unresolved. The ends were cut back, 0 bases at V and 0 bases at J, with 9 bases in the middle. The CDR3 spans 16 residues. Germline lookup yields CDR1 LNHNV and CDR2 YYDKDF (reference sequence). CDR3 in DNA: TGTGCCACCAGCAGAGATTTGGCCAGCTCCTACAATGAGCAGTTCTTC. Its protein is CATSRDLASSYNEQFF. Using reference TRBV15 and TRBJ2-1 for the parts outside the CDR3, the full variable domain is DAMVIQNPRYQVTQFGKPVTLSCSQTLNHNVMYWYQQKSSQAPKLLFHYYDKDFNNEADTPDNFQSRRPNTSFCFLDIRSPGLGDTAMYLCATSRDLASSYNEQFFGPGTRLTVL.

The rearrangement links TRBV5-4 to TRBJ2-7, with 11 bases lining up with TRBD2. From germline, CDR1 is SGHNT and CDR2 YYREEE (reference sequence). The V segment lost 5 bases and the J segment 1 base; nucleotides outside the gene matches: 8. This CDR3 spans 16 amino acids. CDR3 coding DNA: TGTGCCAGCAGTCGGACGGGACTAGCGGTGTCCTACGAGCAGTACGTC. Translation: CASSRTGLAVSYEQYV.

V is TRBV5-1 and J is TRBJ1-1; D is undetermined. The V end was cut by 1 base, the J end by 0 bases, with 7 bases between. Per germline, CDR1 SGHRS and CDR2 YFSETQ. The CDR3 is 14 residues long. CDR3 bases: TGCGCCAGCAGCTTGAGCGCTCTGAACACTGAAGCTTTCTTT. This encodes CASSLSALNTEAFF.

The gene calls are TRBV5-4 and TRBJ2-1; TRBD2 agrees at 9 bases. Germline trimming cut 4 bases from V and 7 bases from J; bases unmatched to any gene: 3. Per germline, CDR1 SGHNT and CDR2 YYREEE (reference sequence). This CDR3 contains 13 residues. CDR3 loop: CASSQTSGNEQFF. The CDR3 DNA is TGTGCCAGCAGCCAGACTAGCGGAAATGAGCAGTTCTTC.

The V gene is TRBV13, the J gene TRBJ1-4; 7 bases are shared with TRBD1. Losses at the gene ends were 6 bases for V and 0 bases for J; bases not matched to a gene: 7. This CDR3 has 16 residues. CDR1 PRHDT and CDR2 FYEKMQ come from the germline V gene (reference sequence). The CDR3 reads CASRSGQEATNEKLFF. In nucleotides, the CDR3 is TGTGCCAGCAGATCAGGACAGGAAGCAACTAATGAAAAACTGTTTTTT. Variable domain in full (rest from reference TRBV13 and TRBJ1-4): AAGVIQSPRHLIKEKRETATLKCYPIPRHDTVYWYQQGPGQDPQFLISFYEKMQSDKGSIPDRFSAQQFSDYHSELNMSSLELGDSALYFCASRSGQEATNEKLFFGSGTQLSVL.

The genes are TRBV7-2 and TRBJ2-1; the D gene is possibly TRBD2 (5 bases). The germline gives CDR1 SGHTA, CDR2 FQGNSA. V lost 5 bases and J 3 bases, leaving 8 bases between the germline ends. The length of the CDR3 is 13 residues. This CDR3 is CASSTSGYNEQFF. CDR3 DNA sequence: TGTGCCAGCAGCACGAGCGGCTACAATGAGCAGTTCTTC.

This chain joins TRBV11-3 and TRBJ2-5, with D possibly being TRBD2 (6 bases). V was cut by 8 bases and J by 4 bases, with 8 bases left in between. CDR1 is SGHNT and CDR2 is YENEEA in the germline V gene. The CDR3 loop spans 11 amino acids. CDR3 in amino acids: CASFGGETQYF. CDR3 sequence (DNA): TGTGCCAGCTTCGGGGGAGAGACCCAGTACTTC.

The CDR3 loop reads CASSQVGPDPSEEQFF. CDR3 in DNA: TGTGCCAGCAGCCAAGTAGGGCCGGACCCTAGCGAAGAGCAGTTCTTC. This chain links TRBV4-2 with TRBJ2-1; a possible D gene is TRBD2 (6 bases). The length of the CDR3 is 16 residues. Trimming shortened V by 1 base and J by 10 bases, and 20 bases separated the two germline ends. Germline loops: CDR1 LGHNA, CDR2 YNFKEQ.

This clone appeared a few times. The CDR3 DNA is TGTGCCAGTAGTATAGTACGGGCAGGGGGCAGATACGAGCAGTACTTC. It specifies CASSIVRAGGRYEQYF. The chain employs TRBV19 and TRBJ2-7; 8 bases are a match to TRBD1. This CDR3 has 16 amino acids. Germline CDR1 LNHDA, CDR2 SQIVND (reference sequence). V lost 1 base, J lost 4 bases, and 9 bases stayed unmatched. Complete variable domain (other parts from reference TRBV19 and TRBJ2-7): DGGITQSPKYLFRKEGQNVTLSCEQNLNHDAMYWYRQDPGQGLRLIYYSQIVNDFQKGDIAEGYSVSREKKESFPLTVTSAQKNPTAFYLCASSIVRAGGRYEQYFGPGTRLTVT.

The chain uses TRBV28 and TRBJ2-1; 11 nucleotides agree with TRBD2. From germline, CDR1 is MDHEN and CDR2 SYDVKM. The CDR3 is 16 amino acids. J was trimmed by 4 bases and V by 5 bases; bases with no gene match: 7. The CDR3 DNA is TGTGCCAGCAGTAGACTTAGCGGGGGGGCTTACAATGAGCAGTTCTTC. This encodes CASSRLSGGAYNEQFF.

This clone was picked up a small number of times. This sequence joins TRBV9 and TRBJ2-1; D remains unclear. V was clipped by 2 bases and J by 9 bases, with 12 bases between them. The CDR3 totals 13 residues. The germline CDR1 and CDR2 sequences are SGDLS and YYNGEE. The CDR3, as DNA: TGTGCCAGCAGCGTTGCCCCGATTAGTGAGCAGTTCTTC. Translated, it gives CASSVAPISEQFF.

The CDR3 loop reads CASAGGEPQHF. The CDR3, as DNA: TGTGCCAGCGCTGGAGGAGAGCCCCAGCATTTT. The J gene is TRBJ1-5, the V gene TRBV6-6; D gene ambiguous. V lost 8 bases and J lost 8, with 10 bases in between. CDR1 is MNHNY, CDR2 SVGAGI, per germline (reference sequence). The CDR3 loop spans 11 amino acids.

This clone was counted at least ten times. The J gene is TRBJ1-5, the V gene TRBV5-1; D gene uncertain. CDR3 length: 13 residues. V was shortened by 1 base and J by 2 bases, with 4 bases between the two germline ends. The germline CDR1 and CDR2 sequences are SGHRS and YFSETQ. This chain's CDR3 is CASSLSGNQPQHF. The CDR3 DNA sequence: TGCGCCAGCAGCTTGAGCGGCAATCAGCCCCAGCATTTT. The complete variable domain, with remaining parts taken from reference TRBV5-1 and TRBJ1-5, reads KAGVTQTPRYLIKTRGQQVTLSCSPISGHRSVSWYQQTPGQGLQFLFEYFSETQRNKGNFPGRFSGRQFSNSRSEMNVSTLELGDSALYLCASSLSGNQPQHFGDGTRLSIL.

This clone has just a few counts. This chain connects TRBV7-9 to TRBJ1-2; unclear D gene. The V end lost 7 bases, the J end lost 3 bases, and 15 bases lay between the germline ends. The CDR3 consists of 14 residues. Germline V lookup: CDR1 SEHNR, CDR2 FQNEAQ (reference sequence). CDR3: CASNRNRGDYGYTF. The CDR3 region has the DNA TGTGCCAGCAACCGAAACCGGGGTGACTATGGCTACACCTTC.

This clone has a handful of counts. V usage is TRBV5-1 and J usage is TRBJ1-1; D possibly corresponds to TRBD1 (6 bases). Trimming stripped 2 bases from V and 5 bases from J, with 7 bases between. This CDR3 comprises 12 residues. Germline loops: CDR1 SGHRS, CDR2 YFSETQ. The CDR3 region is CASSLQGTEAFF. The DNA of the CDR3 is TGCGCCAGCAGCTTACAGGGAACTGAAGCTTTCTTT.

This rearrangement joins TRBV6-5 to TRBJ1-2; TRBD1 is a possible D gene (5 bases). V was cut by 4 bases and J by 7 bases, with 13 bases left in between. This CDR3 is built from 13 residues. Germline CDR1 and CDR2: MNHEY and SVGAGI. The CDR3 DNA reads TGTGCCAGCAGTTTTCGCCAGGGAGGTGGCTACACCTTC. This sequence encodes CASSFRQGGGYTF.

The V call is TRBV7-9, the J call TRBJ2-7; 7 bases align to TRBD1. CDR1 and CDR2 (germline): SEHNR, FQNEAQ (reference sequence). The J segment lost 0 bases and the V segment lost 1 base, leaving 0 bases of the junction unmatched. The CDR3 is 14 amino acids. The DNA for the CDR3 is TGTGCCAGCAGCTTAGGGACAGGCTCCTACGAGCAGTACGTC. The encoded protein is CASSLGTGSYEQYV.

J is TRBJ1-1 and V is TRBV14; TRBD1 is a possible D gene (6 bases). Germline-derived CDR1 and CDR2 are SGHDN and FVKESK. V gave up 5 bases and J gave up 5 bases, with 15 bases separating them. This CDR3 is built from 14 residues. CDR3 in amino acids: CASSYRTVTTEAFF. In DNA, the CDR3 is TGTGCCAGCAGCTACCGGACAGTAACTACTGAAGCTTTCTTT.

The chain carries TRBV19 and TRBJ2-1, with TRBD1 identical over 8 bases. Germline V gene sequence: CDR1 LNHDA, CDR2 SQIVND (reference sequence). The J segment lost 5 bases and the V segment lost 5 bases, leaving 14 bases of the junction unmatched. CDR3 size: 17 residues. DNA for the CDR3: TGTGCCAGTAGTCGCCCCCGACAGGGGCGGCCAAACAATGAGCAGTTCTTC. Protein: CASSRPRQGRPNNEQFF.

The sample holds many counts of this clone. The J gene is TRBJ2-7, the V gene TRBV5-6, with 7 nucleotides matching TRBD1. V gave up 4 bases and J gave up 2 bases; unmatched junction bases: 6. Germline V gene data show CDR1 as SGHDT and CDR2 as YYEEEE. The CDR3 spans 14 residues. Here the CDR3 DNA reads TGTGCCAGCAGCCCCTATGACAGGGCCTACGAGCAGTACTTC. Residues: CASSPYDRAYEQYF.

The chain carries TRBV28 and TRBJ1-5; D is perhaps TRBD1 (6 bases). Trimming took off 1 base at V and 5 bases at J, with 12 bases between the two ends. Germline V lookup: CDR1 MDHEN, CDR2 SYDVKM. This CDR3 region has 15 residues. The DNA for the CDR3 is TGTGCCAGCAGTTTATTCAGGGGCGCGGATCAGCCCCAGCATTTT. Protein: CASSLFRGADQPQHF.

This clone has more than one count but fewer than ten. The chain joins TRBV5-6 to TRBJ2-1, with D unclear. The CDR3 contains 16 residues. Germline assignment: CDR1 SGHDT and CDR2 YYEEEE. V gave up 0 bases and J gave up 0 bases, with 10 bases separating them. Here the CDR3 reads CASSLDAVSSYNEQFF. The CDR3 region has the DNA TGTGCCAGCAGCTTGGACGCGGTTAGCTCCTACAATGAGCAGTTCTTC. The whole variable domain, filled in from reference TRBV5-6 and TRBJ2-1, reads DAGVTQSPTHLIKTRGQQVTLRCSPKSGHDTVSWYQQALGQGPQFIFQYYEEEERQRGNFPDRFSGHQFPNYSSELNVNALLLGDSALYLCASSLDAVSSYNEQFFGPGTRLTVL.

The CDR3 region is CASKFATGVWEKLFF. CDR3 DNA: TGTGCCAGCAAATTTGCAACAGGGGTTTGGGAAAAACTGTTTTTT. The rearrangement uses TRBV2 and TRBJ1-4; 7 bases match TRBD1. The CDR3 contains 15 residues. Germline trimming cut 7 bases from V and 8 bases from J; bases unmatched to any gene: 13. Germline V gives CDR1 SNHLY, CDR2 FYNNEI.

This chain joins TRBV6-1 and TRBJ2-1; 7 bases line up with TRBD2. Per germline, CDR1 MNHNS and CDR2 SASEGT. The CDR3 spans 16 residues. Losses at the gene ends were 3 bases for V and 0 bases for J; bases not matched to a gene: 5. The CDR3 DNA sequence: TGTGCCAGCAGTGAGGGGCTAGCGGTCTCCTACAATGAGCAGTTCTTC. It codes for CASSEGLAVSYNEQFF.